The rows below give T cell receptor beta chains drawn from one sample of a study of identifying expanded T cells in peripheral blood. Libraries were prepared by immunoSEQ multiplex PCR; TCRdb keeps only in-frame clonotypes and omits some of them. Of around 100,000 clones in the sample, approximately 90% were seen once. Sequenced sample: blood. The origin of the receptors is a person between 18 and 70 years old in good health. Both conserved end residues are part of each CDR3. The D gene is left open where the match is weak. Where a row states a size, it is once, few, many or the class of an expanded clone; other rows omit it.

>TRBJ2-2|TRBV7-2|.|.
CASSLDRGTGELFF
TGTGCCAGCAGCTTAGATAGGGGAACCGGGGAGCTGTTTTTT
>TRBJ1-5|TRBV19|.|.
CASNHGSRNQPQHF
TGTGCCAGTAACCACGGGTCAAGAAATCAGCCCCAGCATTTT
>TRBJ2-5|TRBV7-7|.|.
CASSSVNGETQYF
TGTGCCAGCAGCTCTGTGAATGGGGAGACCCAGTACTTC
>TRBJ1-1|TRBV10-2|.|.
CASRGRNTEAFF
TGCGCCAGCAGGGGTAGGAACACTGAAGCTTTCTTT
>TRBJ1-3|TRBV19|.|once
CASSTDVYRKTGNTIYF
TGTGCCAGTAGTACCGACGTATATAGGAAAACTGGAAACACCATATATTTT
>TRBJ1-5|TRBV9|.|.
CASSEGTYRNQPQHF
TGTGCCAGCAGCGAGGGGACTTACCGCAATCAGCCCCAGCATTTT
>TRBJ1-2|TRBV5-5|.|.
CASSPGSGYGYTF
TGTGCCAGCAGCCCTGGCAGCGGTTATGGCTACACCTTC
>TRBJ1-6|TRBV14|.|.
CASSQVLLVINSPLHF
TGTGCCAGCAGCCAAGTCTTATTGGTAATTAATTCACCCCTCCACTTT
>TRBJ2-3|TRBV6-5|.|.
CASNQGHTNTQYF
TGTGCCAGCAACCAGGGACACACGAATACGCAGTATTTT
>TRBJ1-1|TRBV5-1|.|.
CASSPIAPTEAFF
TGCGCCAGCAGCCCAATTGCGCCCACTGAAGCTTTCTTT
>TRBJ1-5|TRBV12-5|.|.
CASGLARESGRNQPQHF
TGTGCTAGTGGTTTGGCCCGGGAGTCAGGGAGGAATCAGCCCCAGCATTTT
>TRBJ1-2|TRBV14|.|.
CASSQLTGGYTF
TGTGCCAGCAGCCAACTTACTGGCGGCTACACCTTC
>TRBJ2-5|TRBV11-2|TRBD2|.
CASSPLAGRLQETQYF
TGTGCCAGCAGTCCCCTAGCGGGGCGCCTCCAAGAGACCCAGTACTTC
>TRBJ1-6|TRBV5-4|.|.
CASSLDGLLYNSPLHF
TGTGCCAGCAGCTTGGATGGTCTCCTCTATAATTCACCCCTCCACTTT
>TRBJ1-5|TRBV13|.|.
CASSLGQGRQPQHF
TGTGCCAGCAGCTTAGGCCAGGGAAGGCAGCCCCAGCATTTT
>TRBJ2-7|TRBV6-6|.|.
CASSYRGSSSSYEQYF
TGTGCCAGCAGTTACCGGGGCAGCTCAAGCTCCTACGAGCAGTACTTC
>TRBJ2-7|TRBV5-4|.|.
CASSVGPTPSYEQYF
TGTGCCAGCAGCGTTGGCCCCACCCCCTCCTACGAGCAGTACTTC
>TRBJ1-2|TRBV28|.|once
CASSPAGHQGGYTF
TGTGCCAGCAGTCCAGCAGGGCACCAAGGGGGCTACACCTTC
>TRBJ2-5|TRBV6-1|.|once
CASSEAQQAETQYF
TGTGCCAGCAGTGAAGCGCAACAAGCGGAGACCCAGTACTTC
>TRBJ2-1|TRBV5-6|TRBD2|.
CASSTPGTSSYNEQFF
TGTGCCAGCAGCACCCCCGGGACTAGCTCCTACAATGAGCAGTTCTTC
>TRBJ2-3|TRBV15|.|.
CATSRVADTQYF
TGTGCCACCAGCAGAGTTGCAGATACGCAGTATTTT
>TRBJ1-5|TRBV5-6|.|.
CASSGGPNQPQHF
TGTGCCAGCAGCGGGGGCCCCAATCAGCCCCAGCATTTT